These 11 T cell receptor beta chains share one sample of origin, sequenced in a study of human T cells and chemical hapten exposure. TCRdb passed the RACE reads through MiXCR, listing each CDR3 protein once. The data contain a few hundred thousand distinct CDR3 sequences, about 4.4% of them seen just once; the ten biggest clones take up under 2.5%. Time point specified: patch test 1, 2 weeks after DPC sensitization. The treatment: therapeutic diphenylcyclopropenone sensitization with weekly scalp DPC. The sample here was whole blood, taken in connection with sensitization to the hapten diphenylcyclopropenone (DPC). The receptors were sampled from a woman in her fifties or sixties with alopecia areata. Some clones in this sample may be carry-over from other donors' samples.

There are many counts of this clonotype. The rearrangement uses TRBV7-9 and TRBJ2-3; D gene unclear. This CDR3 is 14 amino acids long. The V end was cut by 5 bases, the J end by 2 bases, with 11 bases between. CDR1 and CDR2 from the germline V gene are SEHNR and FQNEAQ (reference sequence). Written as DNA, the CDR3 is TGTGCCAGCAGCCCCTTCCCTATCACAGATACGCAGTATTTT. It yields the protein CASSPFPITDTQYF. Together with reference TRBV7-9 and TRBJ2-3, the CDR3 gives the full variable domain: DTGVSQNPRHKITKRGQNVTFRCDPISEHNRLYWYRQTLGQGPEFLTYFQNEAQLEKSRLLSDRFSAERPKGSFSTLEIQRTEQGDSAMYLCASSPFPITDTQYFGPGTRLTVL.

At least ten counts were recorded for this clonotype. V and J are TRBV27 and TRBJ2-7; 8 bases align to TRBD1. J was trimmed by 3 bases and V by 7 bases; bases with no gene match: 5. Germline-derived CDR1 and CDR2 are MNHEY and SMNVEV (reference sequence). The length of the CDR3 is 13 residues. CDR3 in amino acids: CASKRTGYYEQYF. The CDR3 coding sequence is TGTGCCAGCAAAAGGACAGGGTACTACGAGCAGTACTTC.

The sample holds a few counts of this clonotype. The chain joins TRBV12-3 or TRBV12-4 to TRBJ1-2; 8 bases are shared with TRBD1. CDR3 size: 14 residues. The J segment lost 4 bases and the V segment lost 7 bases, leaving 8 bases of the junction unmatched. CDR3: CASIFAGGGYGYTF. The CDR3 bases are TGTGCCAGCATTTTCGCAGGGGGCGGCTATGGCTACACCTTC.

Only a few counts were recorded for this clonotype. The rearrangement uses TRBV6-1 and TRBJ1-5, with 10 bases aligning to TRBD1. V shed 6 bases and J 6 bases; nucleotides not matched to a gene: 5. Germline values: CDR1 MNHNS, CDR2 SASEGT. This CDR3 comprises 14 residues. CDR3 amino acids: CASRRTGGGQPQHF. Written as DNA, the CDR3 is TGTGCCAGCAGGCGGACAGGGGGTGGTCAGCCCCAGCATTTT.

Concerning this clonotype itself: Compared with germline, one end of the junction differs, possibly owing to a read error. The chain's CDR3 is CASSYLREGYERYF. Here the CDR3 DNA reads TGTGCCAGCAGTTACCTCCGGGAGGGCTACGAGCGGTACTTC. The chain is built from TRBV6-6 and TRBJ2-7; 8 bases match TRBD2. The CDR3 is 14 residues long. Germline CDR1 MNHNY, CDR2 SVGAGI (reference sequence).

This clonotype was seen repeatedly, ten times or more. The chain employs TRBV27 and TRBJ2-2, with D maybe TRBD1 (5 bases). Deletions cut 3 bases from V and 9 bases from J, with 14 bases between. CDR1 and CDR2 (germline): MNHEY, SMNVEV (reference sequence). There are 14 residues in the CDR3. CDR3 sequence (DNA): TGTGCCAGCAGTTTCCAGGCAGGGTTCAGGGAGCTGTTTTTT. Its translation is CASSFQAGFRELFF.

The table lists this clonotype with many counts. V gene TRBV10-3 combines with J gene TRBJ1-5, with 7 bases identical to TRBD1. J lost 5 bases, V lost 3 bases, and 10 bases had no gene match. The CDR3 is made up of 16 amino acids. In germline, CDR1 is ENHRY, CDR2 SYGVKD. CDR3 DNA: TGTGCCATCAGTGAACATGTGCAGGGGGTGGATCAGCCCCAGCATTTT. The encoded protein is CAISEHVQGVDQPQHF.

This clonotype has at least ten counts. The V and J genes are TRBV5-1 and TRBJ2-7; TRBD1 aligns across 9 bases. The CDR3 runs 15 residues. Germline CDR1 is SGHRS and CDR2 is YFSETQ. V lost 6 bases and J lost 3; bases outside the gene matches: 10. CDR3 loop: CASTRDREDLYEQYF. DNA of the CDR3: TGCGCCAGCACCCGGGACAGGGAAGACCTCTACGAGCAGTACTTC.

This clonotype has only a few counts. This chain links TRBV5-1 with TRBJ2-1; the D gene is possibly TRBD1 (6 bases). From germline, CDR1 is SGHRS and CDR2 YFSETQ. This CDR3 is 14 amino acids long. V shed 1 base and J shed 7 bases, with 12 bases lying between them. CDR3 nucleotides: TGCGCCAGCAGCTTGCTACCCCAGGGGAATGAGCAGTTCTTC. It encodes CASSLLPQGNEQFF.

Ten or more counts support this clonotype. The rearrangement links TRBV2 to TRBJ2-1; the match to TRBD2 covers 9 bases. This CDR3 is built from 18 residues. Germline-derived CDR1 and CDR2 are SNHLY and FYNNEI. V gave up 3 bases and J gave up 0 bases; unmatched junction bases: 9. In DNA, the CDR3 is TGTGCCAGCAGTGATAATAGCGGGGGTCCTATCTCCTACAATGAGCAGTTCTTC. Translating gives CASSDNSGGPISYNEQFF.

The rearrangement joins TRBV20-1 to TRBJ2-3, with 7 nucleotides matching TRBD2. CDR1 and CDR2 (germline): DFQATT, SNEGSKA (reference sequence). The trim removed 0 bases at V and 5 bases at J, leaving 11 bases unmatched. The CDR3 runs 16 residues. The CDR3 is CSARDRRRERIDTQYF. The CDR3 DNA reads as TGCAGTGCTAGAGATCGAAGGCGGGAGCGTATAGATACGCAGTATTTT.